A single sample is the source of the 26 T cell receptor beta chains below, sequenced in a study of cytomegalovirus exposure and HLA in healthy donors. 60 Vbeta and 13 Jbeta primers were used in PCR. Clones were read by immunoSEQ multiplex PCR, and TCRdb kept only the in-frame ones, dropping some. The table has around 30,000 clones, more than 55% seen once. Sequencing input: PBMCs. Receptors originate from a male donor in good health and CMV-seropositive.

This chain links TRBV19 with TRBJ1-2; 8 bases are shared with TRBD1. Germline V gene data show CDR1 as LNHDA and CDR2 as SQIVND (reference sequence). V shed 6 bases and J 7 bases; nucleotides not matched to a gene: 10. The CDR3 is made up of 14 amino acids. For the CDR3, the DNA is TGTGCCAGTAGGAAAACAGGGGGAAAGACTGGCTACACCTTC. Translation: CASRKTGGKTGYTF.

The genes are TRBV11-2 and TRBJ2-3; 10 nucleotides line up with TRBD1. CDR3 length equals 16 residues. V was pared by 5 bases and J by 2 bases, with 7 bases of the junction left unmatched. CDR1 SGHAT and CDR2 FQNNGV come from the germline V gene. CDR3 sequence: CASSPRQGADTDTQYF. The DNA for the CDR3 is TGTGCCAGCAGCCCTAGACAGGGGGCGGACACAGATACGCAGTATTTT.

The CDR3 DNA is TGTGCCAGCAGTCCCCTCGACATTAGCAATCAGCCCCAGCATTTT. Translated, it gives CASSPLDISNQPQHF. V is TRBV27 and J is TRBJ1-5; D is unclear. Germline V gives CDR1 MNHEY, CDR2 SMNVEV (reference sequence). Trimming stripped 5 bases from V and 0 bases from J, with 11 bases between. The CDR3 sequence is 15 residues long.

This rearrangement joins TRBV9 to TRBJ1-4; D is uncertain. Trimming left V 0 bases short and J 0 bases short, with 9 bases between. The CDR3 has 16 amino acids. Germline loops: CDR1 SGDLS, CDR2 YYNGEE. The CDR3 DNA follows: TGTGCCAGCAGCGTAGGTGGAGGCCCAACTAATGAAAAACTGTTTTTT. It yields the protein CASSVGGGPTNEKLFF.

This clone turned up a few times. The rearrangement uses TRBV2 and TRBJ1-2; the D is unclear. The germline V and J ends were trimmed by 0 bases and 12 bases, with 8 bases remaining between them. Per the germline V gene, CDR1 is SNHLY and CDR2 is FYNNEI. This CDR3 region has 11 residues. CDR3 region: CASSEAVGNTF. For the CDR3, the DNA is TGTGCCAGCAGTGAAGCGGTCGGGAACACCTTC.

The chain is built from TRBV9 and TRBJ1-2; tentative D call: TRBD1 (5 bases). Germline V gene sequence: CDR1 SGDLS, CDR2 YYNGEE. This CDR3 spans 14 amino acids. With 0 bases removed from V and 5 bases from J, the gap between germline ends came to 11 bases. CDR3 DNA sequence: TGTGCCAGCAGCGTAGTAGGACAAGGGTATGGCTACACCTTC. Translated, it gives CASSVVGQGYGYTF.

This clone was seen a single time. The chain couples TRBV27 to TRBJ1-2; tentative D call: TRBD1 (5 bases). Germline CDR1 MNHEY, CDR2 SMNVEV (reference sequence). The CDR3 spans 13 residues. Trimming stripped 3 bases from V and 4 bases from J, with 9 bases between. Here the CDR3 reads CASSFQGSYGYTF. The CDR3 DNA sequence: TGTGCCAGCAGTTTCCAGGGATCCTATGGCTACACCTTC.

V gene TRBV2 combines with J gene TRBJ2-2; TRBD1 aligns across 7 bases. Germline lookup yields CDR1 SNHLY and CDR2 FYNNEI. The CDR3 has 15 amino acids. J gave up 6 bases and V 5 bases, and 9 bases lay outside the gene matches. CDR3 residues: CASSQDRDPPGELFF. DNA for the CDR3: TGTGCCAGCAGTCAAGACAGGGACCCTCCCGGGGAGCTGTTTTTT.

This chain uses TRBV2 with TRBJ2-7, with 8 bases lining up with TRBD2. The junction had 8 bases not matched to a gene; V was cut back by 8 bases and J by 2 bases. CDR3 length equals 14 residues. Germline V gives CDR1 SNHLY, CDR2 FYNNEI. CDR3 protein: CASVPREGTYEQYF. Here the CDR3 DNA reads TGTGCCAGCGTCCCCCGGGAGGGGACCTACGAGCAGTACTTC.

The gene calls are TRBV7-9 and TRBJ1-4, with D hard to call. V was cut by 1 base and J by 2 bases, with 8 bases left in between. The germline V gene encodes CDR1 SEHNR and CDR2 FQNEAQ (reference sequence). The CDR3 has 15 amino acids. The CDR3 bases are TGTGCCAGCAGCTTAGAGGCGGGGACTAATGAAAAACTGTTTTTT. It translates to CASSLEAGTNEKLFF.

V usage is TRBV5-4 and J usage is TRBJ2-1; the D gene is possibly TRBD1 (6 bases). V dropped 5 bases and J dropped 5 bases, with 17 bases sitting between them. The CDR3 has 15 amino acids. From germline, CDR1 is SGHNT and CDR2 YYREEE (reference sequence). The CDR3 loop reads CASRRDTPTHNEQFF. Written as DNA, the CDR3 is TGTGCCAGCAGACGGGACACCCCAACCCACAATGAGCAGTTCTTC.

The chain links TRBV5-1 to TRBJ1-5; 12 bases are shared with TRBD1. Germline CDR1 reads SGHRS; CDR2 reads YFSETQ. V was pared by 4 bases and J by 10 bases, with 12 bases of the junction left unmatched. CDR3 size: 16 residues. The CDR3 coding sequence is TGCGCCAGCAGCGCGTTTGGGACAGGGGGCGGTTTTCCCCAGCATTTT. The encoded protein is CASSAFGTGGGFPQHF.

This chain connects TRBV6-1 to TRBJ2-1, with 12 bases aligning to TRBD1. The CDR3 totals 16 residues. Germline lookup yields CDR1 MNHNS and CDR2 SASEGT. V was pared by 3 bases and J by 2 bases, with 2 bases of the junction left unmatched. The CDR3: CASSDRDRGPYNEQFF. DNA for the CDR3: TGTGCCAGCAGTGACCGGGACAGGGGGCCCTACAATGAGCAGTTCTTC.

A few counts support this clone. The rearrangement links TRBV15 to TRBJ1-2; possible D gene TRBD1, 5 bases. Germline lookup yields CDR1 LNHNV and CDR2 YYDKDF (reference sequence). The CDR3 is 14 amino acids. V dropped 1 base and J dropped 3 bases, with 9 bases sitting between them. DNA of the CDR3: TGTGCCACCAGCAGAGGTGGGGGGGACTATGGCTACACCTTC. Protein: CATSRGGGDYGYTF.

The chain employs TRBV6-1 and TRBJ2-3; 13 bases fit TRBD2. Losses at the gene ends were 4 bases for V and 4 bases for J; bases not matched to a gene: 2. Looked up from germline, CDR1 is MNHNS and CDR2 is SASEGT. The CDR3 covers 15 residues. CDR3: CASSGTSGSSDTQYF. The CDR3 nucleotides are TGTGCCAGCAGTGGGACTAGCGGGAGCTCAGATACGCAGTATTTT.

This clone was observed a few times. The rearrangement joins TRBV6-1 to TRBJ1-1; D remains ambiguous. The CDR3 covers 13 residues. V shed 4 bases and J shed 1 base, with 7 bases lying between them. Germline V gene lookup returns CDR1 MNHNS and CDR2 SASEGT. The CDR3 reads CASSVAENTEAFF. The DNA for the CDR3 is TGTGCCAGCAGTGTGGCAGAGAACACTGAAGCTTTCTTT.

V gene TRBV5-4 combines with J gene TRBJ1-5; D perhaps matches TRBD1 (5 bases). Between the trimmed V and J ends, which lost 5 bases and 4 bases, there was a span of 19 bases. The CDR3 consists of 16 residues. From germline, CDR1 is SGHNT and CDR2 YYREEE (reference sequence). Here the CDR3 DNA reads TGTGCCAGCAGTCCCTCGCCGGGGACTGGTAATCAGCCCCAGCATTTT. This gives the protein CASSPSPGTGNQPQHF.

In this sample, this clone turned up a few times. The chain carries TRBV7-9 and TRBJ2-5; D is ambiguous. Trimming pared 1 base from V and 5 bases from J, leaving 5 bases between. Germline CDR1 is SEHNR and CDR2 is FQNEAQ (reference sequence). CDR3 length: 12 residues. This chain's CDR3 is CASSLDYETQYF. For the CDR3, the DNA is TGTGCCAGCAGCTTAGACTACGAGACCCAGTACTTC.

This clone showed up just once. CDR3 coding DNA: TGCGCCAGCAGACCAACGGACGGGGATTATGGCTACACCTTC. Amino acids: CASRPTDGDYGYTF. V gene TRBV5-1 combines with J gene TRBJ1-2, with D unresolved. Germline V gene sequence: CDR1 SGHRS, CDR2 YFSETQ. This CDR3 contains 14 residues. The V end lost 5 bases, the J end lost 5 bases, and 16 bases lay between the germline ends. The full variable domain, with the rest looked up from reference TRBV5-1 and TRBJ1-2, is KAGVTQTPRYLIKTRGQQVTLSCSPISGHRSVSWYQQTPGQGLQFLFEYFSETQRNKGNFPGRFSGRQFSNSRSEMNVSTLELGDSALYLCASRPTDGDYGYTFGSGTRLTVV.

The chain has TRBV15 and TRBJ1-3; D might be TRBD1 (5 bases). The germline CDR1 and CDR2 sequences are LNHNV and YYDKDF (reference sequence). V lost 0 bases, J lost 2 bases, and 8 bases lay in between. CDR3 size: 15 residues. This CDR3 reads CATSRDRAAGNTIYF. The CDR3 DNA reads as TGTGCCACCAGCAGAGACAGGGCTGCTGGAAACACCATATATTTT.

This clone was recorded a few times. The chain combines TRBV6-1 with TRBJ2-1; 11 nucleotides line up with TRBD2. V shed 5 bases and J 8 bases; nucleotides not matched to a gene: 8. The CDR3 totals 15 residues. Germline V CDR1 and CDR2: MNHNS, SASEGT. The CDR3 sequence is CASSPASGRIDEQFF. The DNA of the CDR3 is TGTGCCAGCAGTCCCGCTAGCGGGAGGATCGATGAGCAGTTCTTC.

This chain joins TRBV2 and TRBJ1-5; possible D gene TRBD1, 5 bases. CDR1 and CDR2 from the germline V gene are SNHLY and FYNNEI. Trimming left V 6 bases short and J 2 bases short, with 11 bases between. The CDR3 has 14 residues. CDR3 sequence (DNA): TGTGCCAGCAGGGAGGGGATTGGCAATCAGCCCCAGCATTTT. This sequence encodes CASREGIGNQPQHF. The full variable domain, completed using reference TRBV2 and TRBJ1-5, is EPEVTQTPSHQVTQMGQEVILRCVPISNHLYFYWYRQILGQKVEFLVSFYNNEISEKSEIFDDQFSVERPDGSNFTLKIRSTKLEDSAMYFCASREGIGNQPQHFGDGTRLSIL.

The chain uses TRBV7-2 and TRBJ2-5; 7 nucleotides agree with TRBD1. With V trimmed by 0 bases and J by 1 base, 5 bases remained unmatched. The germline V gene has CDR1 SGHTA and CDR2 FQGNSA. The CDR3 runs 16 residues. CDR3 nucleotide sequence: TGTGCCAGCAGCTTAGCTGTGGGGACAGCCCAAGAGACCCAGTACTTC. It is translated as CASSLAVGTAQETQYF.

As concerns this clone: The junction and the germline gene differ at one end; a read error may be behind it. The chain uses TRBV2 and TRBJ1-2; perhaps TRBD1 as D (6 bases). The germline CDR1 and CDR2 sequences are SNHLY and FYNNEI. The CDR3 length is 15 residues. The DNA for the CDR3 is TGTGCCAGCTCCCAAAAGAGGGGGTCGAATGATGGCTACAACTTC. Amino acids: CASSQKRGSNDGYNF.

The CDR3 here is CASKHDRGFNQPQHF. The CDR3 nucleotides are TGTGCCAGCAAACACGACAGGGGATTCAATCAGCCCCAGCATTTT. This chain connects TRBV2 to TRBJ1-5; TRBD1 agrees at 8 bases. The CDR3 has 15 amino acids. Unmatched junction bases numbered 8, after V lost 7 bases and J lost 3 bases. The V gene's germline CDR1 is SNHLY and CDR2 FYNNEI.

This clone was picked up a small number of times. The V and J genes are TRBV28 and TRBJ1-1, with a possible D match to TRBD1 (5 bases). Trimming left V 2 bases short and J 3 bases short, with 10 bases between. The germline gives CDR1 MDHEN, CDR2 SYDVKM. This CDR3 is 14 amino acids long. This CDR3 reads CASSLGGWDTEAFF. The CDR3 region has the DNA TGTGCCAGCAGTTTAGGGGGGTGGGACACTGAAGCTTTCTTT.